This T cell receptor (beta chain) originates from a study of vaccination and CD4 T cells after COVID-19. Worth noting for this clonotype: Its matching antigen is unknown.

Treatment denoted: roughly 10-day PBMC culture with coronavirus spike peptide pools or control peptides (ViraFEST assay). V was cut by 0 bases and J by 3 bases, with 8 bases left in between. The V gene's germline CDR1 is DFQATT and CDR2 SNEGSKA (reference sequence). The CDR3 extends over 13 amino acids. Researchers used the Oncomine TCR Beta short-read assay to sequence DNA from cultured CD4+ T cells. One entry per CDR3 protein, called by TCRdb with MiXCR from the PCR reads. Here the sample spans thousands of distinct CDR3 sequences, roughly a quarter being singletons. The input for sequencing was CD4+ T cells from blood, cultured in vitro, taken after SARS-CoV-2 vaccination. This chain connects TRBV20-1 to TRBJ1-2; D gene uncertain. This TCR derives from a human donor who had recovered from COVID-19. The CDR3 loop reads CSAREGLDYGYTF. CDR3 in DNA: TGCAGTGCTAGAGAAGGGTTAGACTATGGCTACACCTTC.